This T cell receptor beta chain is from a study of shared clonotypes between healthy human individuals. About 30,000 T cell genomes (approximately 0.2 ug DNA) went into each sorted-subset replicate. In the source study's methods: Sequence data from immunoSEQ were junction-only and lacked quality scores; consequently, filtering differed. Assay used: immunoSEQ multiplex PCR; TCRdb lists only in-frame clones, some missing. That table supplies the V and J calls and clone size; D and trimming were determined from the DNA. Here the sample spans over 2 million clones, 85% to 95% being singletons. This TCR was sampled from a man aged 18 to 30 in good health. Some clones in this sample may be carry-over from other donors' samples. Sequenced input: naive CD4+ T cells from PBMCs. Subset meaning: CD45RA+ positively selected.

The CDR3 reads CASSLTSGSLGEQFF. CDR3 coding DNA: TGCGCCAGCAGCTTGACTAGCGGGAGTCTGGGTGAGCAGTTCTTC. The chain couples TRBV5-1 to TRBJ2-1; 11 positions agree with TRBD2. V shed 1 base and J 9 bases; nucleotides not matched to a gene: 6. Germline V gene data show CDR1 as SGHRS and CDR2 as YFSETQ. This CDR3 has 15 residues.